The 11 T cell receptor beta chains presented below share a single source sample, sequenced in a study of OX40 agonist ivuxolimab in advanced cancers. Assay: immunoSEQ multiplex PCR; the TCRdb copy retains only in-frame clones and omits some. Among tens of thousands of clones, about 83% were seen once, and the ten largest hold 4.6%. The sample was CD4+ or CD8+ T cells sorted from blood, taken in a trial of the OX40 agonist ivuxolimab. These receptors were collected from an adult with an advanced solid tumor such as melanoma, head and neck, liver or kidney cancer.

V gene TRBV28 combines with J gene TRBJ2-7, with D perhaps TRBD1 (5 bases). This CDR3 has 16 residues. Trimming took 2 bases from V and 2 from J, leaving 16 bases between them. Germline lookup yields CDR1 MDHEN and CDR2 SYDVKM. In nucleotides, the CDR3 is TGTGCCAGCAGTTTAGGCGTTAGAGACAGTCCCTACGAGCAGTACTTC. Encoded protein: CASSLGVRDSPYEQYF. Variable domain in full (rest from reference TRBV28 and TRBJ2-7): DVKVTQSSRYLVKRTGEKVFLECVQDMDHENMFWYRQDPGLGLRLIYFSYDVKMKEKGDIPEGYSVSREKKERFSLILESASTNQTSMYLCASSLGVRDSPYEQYFGPGTRLTVT.

Regarding this clone: The junction departs from germline at one end; a sequencing error may be responsible. J is TRBJ2-5 and V is TRBV5-5; D gene ambiguous. The CDR3 loop spans 14 amino acids. The V gene's germline CDR1 is SGHKS and CDR2 YYEKEE (reference sequence). The CDR3 spells CASSLGIAQETQYF. DNA for the CDR3: TGTGCCAGCAGTTTGGGGATAGCCCAAGAGACCCAGTACTTC.

In this sample, this clone turned up a few times. The chain uses TRBV11-2 and TRBJ2-7; tentatively, D is TRBD2 (6 bases). CDR3 size: 16 residues. Germline lookup yields CDR1 SGHAT and CDR2 FQNNGV. V shed 2 bases and J shed 2 bases, with 16 bases lying between them. The CDR3 nucleotides are TGTGCCAGCAGCTTAAACCGGGACTCTCAGGCCTACGAGCAGTACTTC. Translation: CASSLNRDSQAYEQYF.

This clone was detected only a few times. The V gene is TRBV5-1, the J gene TRBJ2-5, with no clear D. V lost 4 bases to trimming and J lost 1 base, with 11 bases between them. The CDR3 consists of 14 residues. Looked up from germline, CDR1 is SGHRS and CDR2 is YFSETQ. In DNA form, the CDR3 reads TGCGCCAGCAGCGCCGGACCCATCCAAGAGACCCAGTACTTC. Residues: CASSAGPIQETQYF.

V is TRBV30 and J is TRBJ1-2; D call uncertain. The CDR3 is 14 residues long. V was shortened by 3 bases and J by 3 bases, with 14 bases between the two germline ends. The germline gives CDR1 GTSNPN, CDR2 SVGIG (reference sequence). For the CDR3, the DNA is TGTGCCTGGAGCCGACCGTTCACCTACTATGGCTACACCTTC. This encodes CAWSRPFTYYGYTF.

Here the CDR3 DNA reads TGTGCCAGCTCTCTAGCGGGCTGGTACGAGCAGTACTTC. This sequence encodes CASSLAGWYEQYF. This chain connects TRBV18 to TRBJ2-7; 8 bases agree with TRBD2. The CDR3 loop spans 13 amino acids. Per the germline V gene, CDR1 is KGHSH and CDR2 is LQKENI. Losses at the gene ends were 6 bases for V and 4 bases for J; bases not matched to a gene: 5.

The genes are TRBV6-1 and TRBJ2-7; D is possibly TRBD1 or TRBD2 (5 bases each). This CDR3 is built from 13 residues. Looked up from germline, CDR1 is MNHNS and CDR2 is SASEGT. Trimming pared 7 bases from V and 3 bases from J, leaving 13 bases between. The CDR3 here is CASTGTEVYEQYF. CDR3 DNA sequence: TGTGCCAGCACCGGGACCGAGGTCTACGAGCAGTACTTC.

On this clone itself: Compared with germline, one end of the junction differs, possibly owing to a read error. The rearrangement uses TRBV7-9 and TRBJ2-5, with D possibly matching TRBD2 (6 bases). The germline CDR1 and CDR2 sequences are SEHNR and FQNEAQ (reference sequence). This CDR3 contains 12 residues. The CDR3 is CASTLSGETQYF. The CDR3 DNA follows: TGTGCCAGCACCTTAAGCGGGGAGACCCAGTACTTC.

This clone was counted only a few times. The chain couples TRBV6-5 to TRBJ2-4; TRBD1 or TRBD2 may be the D gene (7 bases each). CDR3 size: 15 residues. V lost 7 bases and J lost 8, with 21 bases in between. The germline gives CDR1 MNHEY, CDR2 SVGAGI. CDR3 DNA: TGTGCCAGCAACGCGGGAGAGGGGGCTGGGCACATTCAGTACTTC. Amino acids: CASNAGEGAGHIQYF.

The V and J genes are TRBV2 and TRBJ2-7; D may be TRBD1 or TRBD2 (5 bases each). The CDR3 consists of 12 residues. Germline-derived CDR1 and CDR2 are SNHLY and FYNNEI. V lost 11 bases, J lost 2 bases, and 13 bases lay in between. DNA of the CDR3: TGTGCCGCCGGGACGGGGACCTACGAGCAGTACTTC. Residues: CAAGTGTYEQYF. The entire variable domain, with the rest obtained from reference TRBV2 and TRBJ2-7, is as follows: EPEVTQTPSHQVTQMGQEVILRCVPISNHLYFYWYRQILGQKVEFLVSFYNNEISEKSEIFDDQFSVERPDGSNFTLKIRSTKLEDSAMYFCAAGTGTYEQYFGPGTRLTVT.

The rearrangement joins TRBV6-1 to TRBJ2-7; TRBD2 aligns across 10 bases. The J segment lost 2 bases and the V segment lost 6 bases, leaving 4 bases of the junction unmatched. The CDR3 has 14 amino acids. Germline lookup yields CDR1 MNHNS and CDR2 SASEGT. This CDR3 is CASRIAGGTYEQYF. The CDR3 coding sequence is TGTGCCAGCAGGATAGCGGGGGGTACCTACGAGCAGTACTTC.